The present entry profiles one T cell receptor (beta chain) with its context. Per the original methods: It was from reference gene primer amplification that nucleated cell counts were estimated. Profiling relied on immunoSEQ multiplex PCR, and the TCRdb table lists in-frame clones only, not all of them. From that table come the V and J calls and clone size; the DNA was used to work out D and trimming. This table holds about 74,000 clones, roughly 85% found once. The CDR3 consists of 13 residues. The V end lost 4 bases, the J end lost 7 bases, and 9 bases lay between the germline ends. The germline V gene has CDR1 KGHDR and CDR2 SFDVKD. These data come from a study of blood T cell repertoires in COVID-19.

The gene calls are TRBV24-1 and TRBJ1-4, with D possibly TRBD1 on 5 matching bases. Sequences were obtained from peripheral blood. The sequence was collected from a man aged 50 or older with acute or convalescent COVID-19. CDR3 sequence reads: CATSEAGSEKLFF. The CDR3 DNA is TGTGCCACCAGTGAAGCAGGGTCTGAAAAACTGTTTTTT.